This TCR beta chain is from a study of CD8+ T cells in alopecia areata. Whole-study context: Treatment comprised oral tofacitinib, 5 to 10 mg twice daily, in treated patients. Severity scores in treated patients reflected the percentage of scalp affected. Findings of the study overall: Scalp sample sequencing also detects resident alphabeta T cells of normal skin. Lesional scalp displayed greater clonality than normal scalp, most notably in alopecia totalis/universalis.

A remark on this clone: No antigen is known for it.

Treatment: oral pan-JAK inhibitor, 5-10 mg twice daily. Trimming pared 3 bases from V and 7 bases from J, leaving 11 bases between. The CDR3 loop spans 12 amino acids. CDR1 and CDR2 from the germline V gene are SQVTM and ANQGSEA. Sequencing used cDNA as its template, made by extracting RNA and reverse transcribing it. The assay was immunoSEQ multiplex PCR, and TCRdb's table has in-frame clones only and misses some. The sample holds some 200,000 clones; nearly 60% are singletons and the top ten take 4.5% to 6%. The rearrangement links TRBV29-1 to TRBJ2-3; no clear D. The sequence was collected from a human donor with alopecia areata. The source was CD4+ T cells sorted from blood, collected at week 24, from a patient treated with tofacitinib. This CDR3 is CSVELQRYTQYF. DNA of the CDR3: TGCAGCGTTGAGCTACAGCGATATACGCAGTATTTT.